Described below is a single T cell receptor (beta chain) sequence and its context. Its antigen specificity is not known. One base away there is no much larger clone; base qualities are not given. In total, approximately 700 healthy bone marrow donors made up the cohort. All cohort members were sampled while nominally healthy, although unrecorded immune exposures were likely present. Of the 666 cohort members, just under 300 had a positive CMV serostatus and about 350 had a negative one, while no CMV serostatus was recorded for the donor. A peripheral blood sample was provided by each donor, and peripheral blood mononuclear cells were used for TCR beta sequencing. The Qiagen DNeasy Blood Extraction Kit was used to extract genomic DNA from the blood cell samples. Library method: the immunoSEQ multiplex PCR assay. The multiplex PCR relied on a mix of 60 forward primers for TCR Vbeta segments and 13 reverse primers for TCR Jbeta segments. Amplification of the CDR3 region of rearranged TCR beta genes was performed with a multiplex PCR assay on genomic DNA. Amplified TCR beta libraries were sequenced as 87-base-pair reads on the Illumina HiSeq System. The authors' analysis ran thus. A later analysis tallied 70 million to 100 million unique TCR beta chains across the 666 repertoires, and roughly 11 million of those chains were shared by two or more donors. Raw reads were error-corrected and collapsed into unique sequences with a nearest-neighbor algorithm that merged closely related sequences to remove PCR and sequencing errors. CDR3 sequences were aligned to IMGT reference sequences to assign V, D and J gene segments. For a sequence to be retained, a match of at least six nucleotides to both a V gene segment and a J gene segment was required. A rearrangement was called productive if the CDR3 had no stop codons and remained in frame with V and J, and every other rearrangement was called non-productive. CDR3 was defined by IMGT convention, running from the second conserved V-encoded cysteine to the conserved J-encoded phenylalanine. Sequences without an unambiguous match to a single V gene segment were excluded from the earlier analysis of almost 600 of the donors. An earlier analysis of 500 to 600 of the donors classified V segments as functional when productive rearrangements were above 56.7% and as segregating when the standard deviation between donors was above 5%. A statistical classification framework was built for diagnosing cytomegalovirus status from the catalog of TCR beta chain sequences. In a later analysis, TCR nucleotide sequences were compared against IMGT/GENE-DB human TR gene sequences so that V and J genes could be assigned. A later analysis assigned CDR3 sequences and most-parsimonious VDJ recombination scenarios with the TCRdist pipeline. In a later analysis, every TCR beta chain was defined by the combination of its CDR3 amino acid sequence and its V-gene family, and reads without a unique V-gene family were dropped. A later analysis removed 450 to 600 highly shared, low-generation-probability nucleotide sequences to deal with suspected cross-contamination and a sequencing artifact. A later analysis calculated a clonal expansion index for each public chain from normalized within-repertoire ranks of inferred template counts. In a later analysis, generation probabilities were computed using a VDJ recombination model fitted to out-of-frame rearrangements, and the results were checked against IGoR. Hypergeometric tests were used in a later analysis to score TCR-TCR, TCR-HLA and TCR-CMV co-occurrence, with a repertoire-size bias correction applied to the TCR pairs. A later analysis estimated false discovery rates by permuting HLA or CMV assignments 20 times. In a later analysis, co-occurring TCRs were grouped with DBSCAN, and TCRdist sequence similarity was added when clustering was performed within HLA-allele-positive subsets. Repertoires with fewer than 30,000 or more than 120,000 public chains, plus five repertoires with anomalous nucleotide sharing, were excluded from co-occurrence clustering. TCRdb stores this immuneACCESS table with in-frame sequences only. Part of the clones is absent; in the studies checked, under half of the shortfall reflects unresolved V genes, and no reason is known for the rest. The V and J calls and the clone size are those of that table, but D and trimming were determined from the DNA. This sample comprises about 42,000 clones, 45% to 65% of them detected only once. The ten largest account for over 10% of the sample.

The data are from a study of cytomegalovirus exposure and HLA in healthy donors (dated by TCRdb to about 2017). With regard to the full study: An earlier analysis of 587 of the donors reported approximately 280 Gb of sequence data and 117 million unique TCR beta sequences obtained from some 200 million T cells. About 280 gigabases of sequencing data and around 90 million unique TCR sequences made up an early release that covered several hundred HLA-typed donors. Of the roughly 410 genotyped donors, 75% to 85% were placed in the genetic ancestry cluster associated with self-reported Caucasian donors. The study was designed to test whether signatures of past pathogen exposure could be identified by cataloging public T cell receptors. The study used immunosequencing to profile the T cell repertoires of about 670 subjects and linked those repertoires to cytomegalovirus serostatus. In addition to the first cohort of around 670 subjects, a separate validation cohort of approximately 110 different subjects was used. High-throughput TCR immunosequencing, statistical association of individual TCRs with disease status, and machine learning were combined to predict cytomegalovirus infection status. To study patterns of TCR occurrence, a later analysis re-analyzed previously published TCR beta repertoires from 650 to 750 donors and added high-resolution HLA genotyping. Rather than using new phenotypic data, the later analysis identified candidate immune exposures from TCR beta sequences and from how often those sequences occurred across donors. An earlier analysis of around 580 of the donors used high-throughput TCR beta sequencing to judge whether each TCR beta V gene segment behaved as functional or pseudogenic. Alongside the repertoire data, information on donor age, sex, ethnicity and CMV serostatus was compiled. A later genetic analysis took genome-wide SNP genotypes for about three fifths of the roughly 670 donors and used that subset as a discovery cohort. All discovery cohort repertoires had been generated on a single sequencing platform. Both class I and class II loci were covered by HLA typing, at four-digit resolution. The number of donors typed differed by locus, with about 629-630 for A, B, C, DRB1 and DQB1, roughly 520 for DQA1, 606 for DPA1, and roughly 450 for DPB1. Four to six DR-DQ haplotypes were handled as single units for association and clustering, since linkage in the cohort was strong. Among roughly 370 genotyped donors of the cohort, an average of about 240,000 unique TCR beta nucleotide sequences were sequenced per donor, 15% to 20% of them non-productive. General conclusions and limits of the study: Approximately 18 rarely observed V segments, including chromosome 9 orphons, were excluded from the earlier analysis of some 590 of the donors because counts were too low. Compared with equally common non-associated chains, HLA-associated TCR beta chains in a later analysis were more clonally expanded and had lower generation probabilities. The authors suggested that the approach could potentially be extended to other disease states and immunological phenotypes. While some public TCRs were present in many individuals, most TCR sequences turned up only very rarely across donors. In both the original and validation cohorts, the classifier was reported to diagnose cytomegalovirus status with high specificity and sensitivity. Most CMV-associated TCR beta chains appeared to be HLA-restricted in a later analysis, and the HLA associations seemed to be driven largely by CMV exposure. Only TCR beta chains were sequenced in this cohort, and the absence of alpha or paired-chain data limited detectable features. HLA typing was unavailable for some donors at each locus, so association tests used only the typed subset. According to a later genetic analysis, donors in an Asian-associated ancestry cluster had fewer N-insertions in productive TCRs than the approximately 610-donor mean. In the study, around 160 TCR beta chains were listed as associated with cytomegalovirus. Correlated functional status among segregating V segments might be attributable to linkage disequilibrium, but an unknown experimental factor could not be ruled out. Immune exposure information for the cohort was limited to CMV serostatus. At a false discovery rate of 0.05, a later analysis linked some 18,000 TCR beta sequences to specific HLA alleles. V-gene and J-gene trimming of TCR beta chains was associated with a missense DCLRE1C variant in a later genetic analysis, and the association was replicated in an independent cohort. In an earlier analysis of several hundred of the donors, most TCR beta V segments were observed in productive rearrangements about 87% or about 30% of the time, broadly matching IMGT annotations. A group of highly shared sequence variants was considered likely to be a technical artifact of the sequencing pipeline. When HLA alleles, especially DR and DQ, strongly co-occurred, TCR associations were difficult to assign to individual alleles. Roughly uniform sequencing depth across donors was assumed in presence/absence analyses, although this assumption may not hold. In a later analysis, TCR association rates were found to vary across HLA loci, with the most associated TCRs seen for DRB1 alleles and the fewest for HLA-C alleles. A further reported finding was that TCR beta sequences accurately predicted the HLA-A and HLA-B alleles for most subjects in the first cohort. A later analysis reported that several top co-occurrence clusters appeared linked to parvovirus B19, influenza, CMV and Epstein-Barr virus. In vitro tests confirmed that three of the cytomegalovirus-associated TCR beta chains recognize cytomegalovirus antigens.

Specimen: PBMCs. The TCR originated in a human donor in good health.

The CDR3: CASSTAGQGNQPQHF. The DNA sequence is as follows: TGTGCCAGCAGTACTGCAGGACAGGGCAATCAGCCCCAGCATTTT. Recombination joined TRBV7-2 with TRBJ1-5, with TRBD1 matching 7 junction bases. For CDR1 and CDR2, the germline V gene lists SGHTA and FQGNSA. From its cysteine to its phenylalanine, the CDR3 spans 15 amino acids. Here the CDR3 DNA is all that survives: 45 bases in frame from base 1. The V end gives up 6 bases and the J end 2 bases, leaving 7 bases in the junction not matched to a gene.